This T cell receptor (beta chain) was identified in a study of human thymus T cells. General observations from the study: Thymic and blood repertoires showed apparently biased V and J gene usage.

CDR3 length: 14 amino acids. With 6 bases clipped from V and 7 bases from J, the junction kept 7 bases outside the gene matches. Germline V CDR1 and CDR2: SGHVS, FQNEAQ. Points on this clone: Its antigen is unknown.

Clones were sequenced by immunoSEQ multiplex PCR, and TCRdb holds only the in-frame ones, with some missing. The table records about 46,000 clones, just under 95% of them present only once. This chain joins TRBV7-8 and TRBJ1-5; 9 bases align to TRBD1. The specimen sequenced was blood. This sequence was found in a girl under three years old with a congenital heart defect but otherwise immunologically healthy. The CDR3 DNA sequence: TGTGCCAGCAGAGGGACAGGGATCGGACAGCCCCAGCATTTT. Translated, it gives CASRGTGIGQPQHF.